Included here is one TCR beta chain sequence, with context. Produced via immunoSEQ multiplex PCR; TCRdb's table is partial and in-frame only. This table has more than 90,000 clones, approximately 90% appearing once. This sample is drawn from a study of control samples from healthy donors and cancer patients. V lost 0 bases and J 4 bases, leaving 13 bases between the germline ends. The CDR3 is 15 residues long. The germline V gene has CDR1 SGDLS and CDR2 YYNGEE. This receptor was identified in a man under 40 in good health. The sample taken for sequencing was blood. The rearrangement links TRBV9 to TRBJ1-1; D remains ambiguous. The CDR3 is CASSVALRAPTEAFF. The CDR3 nucleotides are TGTGCCAGCAGCGTAGCTCTTAGGGCCCCCACTGAAGCTTTCTTT.